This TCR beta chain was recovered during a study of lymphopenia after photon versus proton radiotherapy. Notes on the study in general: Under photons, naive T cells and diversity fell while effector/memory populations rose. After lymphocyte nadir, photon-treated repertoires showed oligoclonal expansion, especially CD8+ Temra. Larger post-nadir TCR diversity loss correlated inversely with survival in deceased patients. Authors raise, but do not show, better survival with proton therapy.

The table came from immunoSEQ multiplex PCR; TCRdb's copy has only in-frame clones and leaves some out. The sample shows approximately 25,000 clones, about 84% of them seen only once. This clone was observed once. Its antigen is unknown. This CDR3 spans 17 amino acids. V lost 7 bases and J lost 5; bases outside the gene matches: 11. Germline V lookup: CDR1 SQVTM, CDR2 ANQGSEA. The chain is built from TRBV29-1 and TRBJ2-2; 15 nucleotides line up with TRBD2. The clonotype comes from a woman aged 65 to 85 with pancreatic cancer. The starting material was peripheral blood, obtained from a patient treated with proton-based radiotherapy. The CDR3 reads CSAGGAGTSGRTGELFF. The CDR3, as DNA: TGCAGCGCTGGGGGCGCCGGGACTAGCGGGAGGACCGGGGAGCTGTTTTTT.